A selection of T cell receptor beta chains follows, all from one sample in a study of shared clonotypes between healthy human individuals. Measured with immunoSEQ multiplex PCR; TCRdb has only the in-frame clones, and not every one. The table shows 2 million to 2.5 million clones, with 93% occurring only once. Sequencing used naive CD8+ T cells from PBMCs. Every receptor here comes from a man younger than 35 in good health. Some clones in this sample may be carry-over from other donors' samples. Each CDR3 is given with its conserved first and last residue.

v_call	j_call	cdr3_aa
TRBV5-6	TRBJ2-2	CASSLSPQGYTGELFF
TRBV9	TRBJ1-4	CASAPWDTREKLFF
TRBV11-2	TRBJ2-1	CASSLLPGTNYNEQFF
TRBV27	TRBJ1-1	CASSFRSSPDEAFF
TRBV5-8	TRBJ2-1	CASSGITGTSGYNEQFF
TRBV28	TRBJ2-3	CASSPHKGQTTFYTQYF
TRBV30	TRBJ1-2	CAWGEGLDYGYTF
TRBV23-1	TRBJ2-7	CASSQKDYTGSYEQYF
TRBV2	TRBJ2-2	CASSEASFDTGELFF
TRBV5-1	TRBJ1-2	CASSWTSVSNGYTF
TRBV9	TRBJ1-2	CASSAGEYGYTF
TRBV21-1	TRBJ2-3	CASSNRGNGGTDTQYF
TRBV4-3	TRBJ2-1	CASSQDWRYDYNEQFF